The present T cell receptor beta chain was sequenced within a study of T cells in Graves' hyperthyroidism and ophthalmopathy. Trimming pared 5 bases from V and 6 bases from J, leaving 11 bases between. This CDR3 spans 13 amino acids. Germline-derived CDR1 and CDR2 are MDHEN and SYDVKM. Of note for this clonotype: Lacking the conserved final phenylalanine or tryptophan, this CDR3 likely reflects a read error.

The investigators amplified TCR beta CDR3 regions from RNA transcripts. Initially, a first-round RT-PCR of the TCR CDR3 employed the HTBI primer set. TCRdb reanalysed the multiplex PCR reads using MiXCR and keeps one entry per CDR3 protein. The sample holds more than 300,000 distinct CDR3 sequences; roughly 13% are singletons and the top ten take less than 10%. V is TRBV28 and J is TRBJ1-3; D may be TRBD1 (5 bases). The sequence was obtained from a woman younger than 30 with Graves' hyperthyroidism. The source material was blood. The DNA for the CDR3 is TGTGCCAGCAGTCCCGACAGAGTAAACACCATATATCTT. Protein: CASSPDRVNTIYL.